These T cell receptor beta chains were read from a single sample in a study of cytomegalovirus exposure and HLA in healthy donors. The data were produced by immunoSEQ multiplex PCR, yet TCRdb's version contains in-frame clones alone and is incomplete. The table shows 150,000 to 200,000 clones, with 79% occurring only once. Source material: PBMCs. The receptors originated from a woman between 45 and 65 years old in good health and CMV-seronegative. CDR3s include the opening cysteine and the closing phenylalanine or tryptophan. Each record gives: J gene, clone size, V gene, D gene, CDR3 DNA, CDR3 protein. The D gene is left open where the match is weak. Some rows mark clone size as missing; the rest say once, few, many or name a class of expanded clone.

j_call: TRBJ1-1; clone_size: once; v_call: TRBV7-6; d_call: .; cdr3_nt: TGTGCCAGCAGCTTAGGCACTGCAGGGGCGCGCACTGAAGCTTTCTTT; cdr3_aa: CASSLGTAGARTEAFF
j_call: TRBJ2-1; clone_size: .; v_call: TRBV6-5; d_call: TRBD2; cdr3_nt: TGTGCCAGCAGTTCCAATAGCGGGGGGAGGGATGAGCAGTTCTTC; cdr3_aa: CASSSNSGGRDEQFF
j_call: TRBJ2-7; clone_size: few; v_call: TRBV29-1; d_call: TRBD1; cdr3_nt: TGCAGCGCGGGACAGGGATTCGACGAGCAGTACTTC; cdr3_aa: CSAGQGFDEQYF
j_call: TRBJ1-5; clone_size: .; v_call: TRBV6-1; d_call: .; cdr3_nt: TGTGCCAGCAGTGAAAGCGGCAGGGGTGGCAATCAGCCCCAGCATTTT; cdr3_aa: CASSESGRGGNQPQHF
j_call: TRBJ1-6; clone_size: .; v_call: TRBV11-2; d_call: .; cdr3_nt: TGTGCCAGCAGCTTAGGGGCAGGGAGGAATTCACCCCTCCACTTT; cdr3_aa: CASSLGAGRNSPLHF
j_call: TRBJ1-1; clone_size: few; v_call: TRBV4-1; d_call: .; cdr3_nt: TGCGCCAGCAGCCAAGATAGGGGTGCGCACACTGAAGCTTTCTTT; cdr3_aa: CASSQDRGAHTEAFF
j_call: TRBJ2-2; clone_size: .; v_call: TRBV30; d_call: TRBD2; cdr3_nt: TGTGCCTGGAGAAAAAGCGGGGGAGCGAACACCGGGGAGCTGTTTTTT; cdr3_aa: CAWRKSGGANTGELFF
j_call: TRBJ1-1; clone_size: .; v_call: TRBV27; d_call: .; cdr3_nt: TGTGCCAGCAGTCCGCGATTGAACACTGAAGCTTTCTTT; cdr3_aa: CASSPRLNTEAFF
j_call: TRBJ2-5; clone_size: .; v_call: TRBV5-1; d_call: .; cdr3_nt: TGCGCCAGCAACGGGGTGGGAGAGACCCAGTACTTC; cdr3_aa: CASNGVGETQYF
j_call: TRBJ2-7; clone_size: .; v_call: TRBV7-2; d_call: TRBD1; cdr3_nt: TGTGCCAGCAGCCTCCAGGGACAGGGTTCGAGCGAGCAGTACTTC; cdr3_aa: CASSLQGQGSSEQYF
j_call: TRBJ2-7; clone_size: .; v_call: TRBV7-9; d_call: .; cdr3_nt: TGTTCCAGCAGCTTAGGAGGGGGCGGAGGGTCCTACGAGCAGTACTTC; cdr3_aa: CSSSLGGGGGSYEQYF
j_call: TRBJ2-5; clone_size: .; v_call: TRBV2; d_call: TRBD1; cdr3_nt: TGTGCCAGCAGCGAAAGAACAGGGGGTGGAGTAGGTAGAAAAGAGACCCAGTACTTC; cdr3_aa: CASSERTGGGVGRKETQYF
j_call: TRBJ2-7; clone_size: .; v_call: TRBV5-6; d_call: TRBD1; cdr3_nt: TGTGCCAGCAGCTACAGGACAGGAGGCTACGAGCAGTACTTC; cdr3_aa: CASSYRTGGYEQYF
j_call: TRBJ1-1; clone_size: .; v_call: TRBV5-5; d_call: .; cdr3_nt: TGTGCCAGCAGGATGGGGAGGTTGGAGGTGAACACTGAAGCTTTCTTT; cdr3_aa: CASRMGRLEVNTEAFF
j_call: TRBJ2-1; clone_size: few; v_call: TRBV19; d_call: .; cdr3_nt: TGTGCCAGTAGTAATAGGGGCTCCTACAATGAGCAGTTCTTC; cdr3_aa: CASSNRGSYNEQFF
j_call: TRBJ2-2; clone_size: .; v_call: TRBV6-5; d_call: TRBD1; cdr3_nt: TGTGCCAGCAGCCGACAGGGGGCCGGGGAGCTGTTTTTT; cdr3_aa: CASSRQGAGELFF
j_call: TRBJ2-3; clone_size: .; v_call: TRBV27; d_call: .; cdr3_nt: TGTGCCAGCAGAAAGACAGCTGATACGCAGTATTTT; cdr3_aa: CASRKTADTQYF
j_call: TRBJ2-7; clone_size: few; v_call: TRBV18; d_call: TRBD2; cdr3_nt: TGTGCCAGCTCACCGCCCTTACTAGCGGGGGGTGACGAGCAGTACTTC; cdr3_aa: CASSPPLLAGGDEQYF
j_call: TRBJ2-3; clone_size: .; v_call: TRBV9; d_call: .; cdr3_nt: TGTGCCAGCAGCGTGGTGACTAGAACAGATACGCAGTATTTT; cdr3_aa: CASSVVTRTDTQYF
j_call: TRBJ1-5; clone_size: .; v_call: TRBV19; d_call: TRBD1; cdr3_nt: TGTGCCAGTACCATGACAGGGGGAAGCAATCAGCCCCAGCATTTT; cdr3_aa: CASTMTGGSNQPQHF
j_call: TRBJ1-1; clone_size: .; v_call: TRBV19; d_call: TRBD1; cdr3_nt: TGTGCCAGTAGTGACAGGGTGGGCACTGAAGCTTTCTTT; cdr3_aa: CASSDRVGTEAFF
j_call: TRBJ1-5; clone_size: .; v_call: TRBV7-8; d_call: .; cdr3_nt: TGTGCCAGCAGCTCGCGAAGTAGGTGGGGGGAGCCTTATCAGCCCCAGCATTTT; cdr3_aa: CASSSRSRWGEPYQPQHF
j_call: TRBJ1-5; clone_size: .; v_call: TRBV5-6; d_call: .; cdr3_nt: TGTGCCAGCAGCGATAGGAACGGAGGCAATCAGCCCCAGCATTTT; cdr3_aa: CASSDRNGGNQPQHF
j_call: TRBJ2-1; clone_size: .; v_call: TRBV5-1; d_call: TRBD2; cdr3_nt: TGCGCCAGCAGCTCGGGTGCGCTAGCGGGAGACAATGAGCAGTTCTTC; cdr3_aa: CASSSGALAGDNEQFF
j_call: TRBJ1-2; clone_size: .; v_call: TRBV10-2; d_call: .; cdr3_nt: TGCGCCAGCAGCGCAGGGAACTATGGCTACACCTTC; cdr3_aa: CASSAGNYGYTF
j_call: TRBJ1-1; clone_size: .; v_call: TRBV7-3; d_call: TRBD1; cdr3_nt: TGTGCCAGCAGCAGGACAGGGGGTTTTGGAAACACTGAAGCTTTCTTT; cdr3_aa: CASSRTGGFGNTEAFF
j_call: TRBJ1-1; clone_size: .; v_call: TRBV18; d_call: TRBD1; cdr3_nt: TGTGCCAGCTCACGCCGACAGGGACCTGAAGCTTTCTTT; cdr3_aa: CASSRRQGPEAFF
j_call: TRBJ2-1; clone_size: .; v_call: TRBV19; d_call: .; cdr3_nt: TGTGCCAGTGCGGGGCACCACAATGAGCAGTTCTTC; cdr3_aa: CASAGHHNEQFF
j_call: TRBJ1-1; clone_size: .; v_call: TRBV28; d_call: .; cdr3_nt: TGTGCCAGCAGTTTACAAGGGGCGTTGAACACTGAAGCTTTCTTT; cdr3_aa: CASSLQGALNTEAFF
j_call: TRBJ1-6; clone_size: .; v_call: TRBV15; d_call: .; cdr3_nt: TGTGCCACCAGCAGAGGTCGGAATTCACCCCTCCACTTT; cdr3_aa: CATSRGRNSPLHF
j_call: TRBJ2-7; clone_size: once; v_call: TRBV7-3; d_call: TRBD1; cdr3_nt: TGTGCCAGCAGCTTATTAGGGCAGGGGGTGGGCGACGAGCAGTACTTC; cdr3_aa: CASSLLGQGVGDEQYF
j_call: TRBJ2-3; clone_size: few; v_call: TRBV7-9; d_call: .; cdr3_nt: TGTGCCAGCAGCCCCCGACTCGGCACAGATACGCAGTATTTT; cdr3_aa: CASSPRLGTDTQYF
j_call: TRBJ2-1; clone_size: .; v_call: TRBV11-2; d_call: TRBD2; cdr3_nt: TGTGCCAGCAGCTTAGCCGGGCGGGGGGATTCCTACAATGAGCAGTTCTTC; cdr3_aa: CASSLAGRGDSYNEQFF
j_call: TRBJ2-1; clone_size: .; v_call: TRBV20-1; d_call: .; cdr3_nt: TGCAGTGCTAGACGGGAAGGTGAGCAGTTCTTC; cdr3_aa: CSARREGEQFF
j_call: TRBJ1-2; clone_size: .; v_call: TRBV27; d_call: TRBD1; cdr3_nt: TGTGCCAGCAGTGGGACAGGGATCCCCTACTATGGCTACACCTTC; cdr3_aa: CASSGTGIPYYGYTF
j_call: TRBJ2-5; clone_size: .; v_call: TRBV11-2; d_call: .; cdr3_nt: TGTGCCAGCAGCTTAGAGTGGGGGGGCAGGGAGACCCAGTACTTC; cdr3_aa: CASSLEWGGRETQYF
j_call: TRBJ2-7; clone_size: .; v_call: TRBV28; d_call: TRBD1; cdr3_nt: TGTGCCAGCAGTTTAACCGGGACAGGGGGCTACGAGCAGTACTTC; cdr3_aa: CASSLTGTGGYEQYF
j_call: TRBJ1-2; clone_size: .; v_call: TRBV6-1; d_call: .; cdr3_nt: TGTGCCAGCAGACCCGACCAGGGGCCCAACTATGGCTACACCTTC; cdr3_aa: CASRPDQGPNYGYTF
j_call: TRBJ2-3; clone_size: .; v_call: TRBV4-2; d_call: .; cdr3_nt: TGTGCCAGCAGCCAAGTCCGGGAGCCAGATACGCAGTATTTT; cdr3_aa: CASSQVREPDTQYF
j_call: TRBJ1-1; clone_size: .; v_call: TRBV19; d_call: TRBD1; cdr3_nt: TGTGCCAGTAGTATAGGGGACAGGGTATCTGAAGCTTTCTTT; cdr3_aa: CASSIGDRVSEAFF
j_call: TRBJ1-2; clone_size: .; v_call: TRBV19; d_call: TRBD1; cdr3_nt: TGTGCCAGTAGTATAACTCCGGGACAGGGAATCTATGGCTACACCTTC; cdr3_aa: CASSITPGQGIYGYTF
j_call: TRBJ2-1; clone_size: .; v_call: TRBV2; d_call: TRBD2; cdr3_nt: TGTGCCAGCAGTGAATCAAGCGGGGACTACAATGAGCAGTTCTTC; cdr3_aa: CASSESSGDYNEQFF
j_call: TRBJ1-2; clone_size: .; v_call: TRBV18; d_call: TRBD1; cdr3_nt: TGTGCCAGCTCACCACCGTCAGGGGGAATTGGTGGCTACACCTTC; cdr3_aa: CASSPPSGGIGGYTF
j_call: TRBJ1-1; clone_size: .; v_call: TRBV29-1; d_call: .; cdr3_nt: TGCAGCGTTGTCTCGGCAGGGGTATTCACTGAAGCTTTCTTT; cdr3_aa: CSVVSAGVFTEAFF
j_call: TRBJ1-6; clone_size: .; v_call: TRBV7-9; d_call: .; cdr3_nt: TGTGCCAGCAGCCTTCCCGGGGCCTATAATTCACCCCTCCACTTT; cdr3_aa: CASSLPGAYNSPLHF
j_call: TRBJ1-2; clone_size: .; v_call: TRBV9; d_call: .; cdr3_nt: TGTGCCAGCAGCGTAGTCCAGAACGATGGCTACACCTTC; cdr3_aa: CASSVVQNDGYTF
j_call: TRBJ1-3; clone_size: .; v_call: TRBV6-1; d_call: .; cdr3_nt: TGTGCCAGCAGGCACGGGACAACTGGAAACACCATATATTTT; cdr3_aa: CASRHGTTGNTIYF
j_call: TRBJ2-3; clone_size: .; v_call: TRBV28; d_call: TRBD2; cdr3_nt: TGTGCCAGCAGTTTAGCGGGGGGGTACGCTAGCACAGATACGCAGTATTTT; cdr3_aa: CASSLAGGYASTDTQYF
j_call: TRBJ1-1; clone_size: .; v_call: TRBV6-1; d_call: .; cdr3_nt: TGTGCCAGCAGTGCGTCCCCGAACACTGAAGCTTTCTTT; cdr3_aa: CASSASPNTEAFF
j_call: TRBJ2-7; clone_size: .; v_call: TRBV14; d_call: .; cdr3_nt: TGTGCCAGCAGCCAAGAGGAGGCCCTTCCCTACGAGCAGTACTTC; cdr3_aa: CASSQEEALPYEQYF
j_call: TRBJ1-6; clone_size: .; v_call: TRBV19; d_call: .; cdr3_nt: TGTGCCAGTAGTAGTGGGCAGGTGAGCTCACCCCTCCACTTT; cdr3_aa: CASSSGQVSSPLHF